This TCR beta chain was profiled in a study of T cell repertoires in aging, cancer and after chemotherapy. About the research overall: Roughly 9.1 million TCR reads were in the whole dataset. Study-wide results and caveats: Rebound thymic output was suggested by rising median generation probability during chemotherapy in each cancer cohort. Age-matched healthy donors had significantly more diverse, less clonal blood TCR repertoires than untreated cancer patients. In healthy donors, age-related TCR diversity loss mainly reflected lost richness.

TCR beta rearrangements were amplified from peripheral blood genomic DNA. Germline CDR1 SQVTM, CDR2 ANQGSEA. The CDR3 consists of 11 residues. The germline V and J ends were trimmed by 0 bases and 16 bases, with 12 bases remaining between them. A mixed TRB-A/B primer pool amplified rearranged TRB by multiplex touch-down PCR. In TCRdb, the multiplex PCR reads were re-called with MiXCR into one record per CDR3 protein. The repertoire includes approximately 4,900 distinct CDR3 sequences, 40% to 55% of them detected once, and around 28% sits in the top ten. This clonotype showed up just a few times. What it recognizes is unknown.

The clonotype originates from a human donor in good health. The J gene is TRBJ1-4, the V gene TRBV29-1, with D perhaps matching TRBD1 (6 bases). Source material: blood. The CDR3, as DNA: TGCAGCGTTGAAGACGGCAGGGGATCGTTTTTT. Translation gives CSVEDGRGSFF.